Shown below are 11 T cell receptor beta chains from a single sample sequenced in a study of CD4 T cells in relation to SARS-CoV-2 and coronaviruses. These receptors' targets are unknown. The table came from immunoSEQ multiplex PCR; TCRdb's copy has only in-frame clones and leaves some out. The table has fewer than 25,000 clones, about 70% seen once. CD4+ T cells from unexposed donors were obtained before the COVID-19 pandemic (2011-2018). CD4+ T cells were isolated from the cells after 10 days of culture. Sequenced sample: CD4+ T cells from PBMCs, cultured in vitro. The receptors originated from a human donor in good health.

The V gene is TRBV3-1 (or the pseudogene TRBV3-2), the J gene TRBJ2-5; D gene unclear. This CDR3 has 12 amino acids. The germline CDR1 and CDR2 sequences are LGHDT and YNNKEL (reference sequence). V gave up 1 base and J gave up 4 bases, with 4 bases separating them. CDR3 sequence (DNA): TGTGCCAGCAGCCAAGTTCCAGAGACCCAGTACTTC. This translates into CASSQVPETQYF.

CDR3 in amino acids: CSGFYNEQFF. The CDR3 region has the DNA TGCAGTGGGTTCTACAATGAGCAGTTCTTC. The chain links TRBV20-1 to TRBJ2-1; D is undetermined. Germline V lookup: CDR1 DFQATT, CDR2 SNEGSKA (reference sequence). The CDR3 is 10 residues long. V was cut by 7 bases and J by 3 bases, with 4 bases left in between.

The CDR3 region has the DNA TGTGCCAGCAGTTACTCTGGCGGGAGGTCCCACGAGCAGTACTTC. Translating it yields CASSYSGGRSHEQYF. This chain links TRBV6-5 with TRBJ2-7; TRBD2 matches 8 bases. There are 15 residues in the CDR3. Germline V gene sequence: CDR1 MNHEY, CDR2 SVGAGI. V shed 0 bases and J 5 bases; nucleotides not matched to a gene: 6.

V gene TRBV7-2 combines with J gene TRBJ1-1; the match to TRBD1 covers 9 bases. The trim removed 4 bases at V and 5 bases at J, leaving 5 bases unmatched. The CDR3 length is 14 residues. Germline-derived CDR1 and CDR2 are SGHTA and FQGNSA. CDR3 amino acids: CASSSQGAGTEAFF. Written as DNA, the CDR3 is TGTGCCAGCAGCTCACAGGGGGCAGGGACTGAAGCTTTCTTT.

The chain uses TRBV19 and TRBJ2-4, with D tentatively TRBD1 or TRBD2 (5 bases each). Germline V gene sequence: CDR1 LNHDA, CDR2 SQIVND (reference sequence). Trimming left V 6 bases short and J 8 bases short, with 17 bases between. This CDR3 contains 14 residues. The CDR3 DNA follows: TGTGCCAGTAGCCTCGGACAAATGGAGGACATTCAGTACTTC. The encoded protein is CASSLGQMEDIQYF.

This sequence joins TRBV12-3 or TRBV12-4 and TRBJ1-2; D might be TRBD1 (6 bases). V lost 2 bases, J lost 14 bases, and 15 bases lay in between. This CDR3 is 12 amino acids long. The CDR3 nucleotides are TGTGCCAGCAGTTTAATAATCGGCAGGGGAACCTTC. Translating it yields CASSLIIGRGTF.

The rearrangement joins TRBV6-2 or TRBV6-3 to TRBJ2-7; 7 bases match TRBD2. CDR1 is MNHEY, CDR2 SVGEGT, per germline. With 6 bases clipped from V and 3 bases from J, the junction kept 8 bases outside the gene matches. The CDR3 spans 14 residues. In DNA, the CDR3 is TGTGCCAGCAGCCTCCGGGACTACCACTACGAGCAGTACTTC. This translates into CASSLRDYHYEQYF.

This clone has a handful of counts. The V gene is TRBV5-4, the J gene TRBJ2-7; D call uncertain. The germline V and J ends were trimmed by 0 bases and 6 bases, with 10 bases remaining between them. Germline CDR1 reads SGHNT; CDR2 reads YYREEE (reference sequence). CDR3 length equals 13 residues. The CDR3 coding sequence is TGTGCCAGCAGCTTGGATAACTTCTCCGAGCAGTACTTC. Its translation is CASSLDNFSEQYF. The variable domain in full, with the rest retrieved from reference TRBV5-4 and TRBJ2-7, is ETGVTQSPTHLIKTRGQQVTLRCSSQSGHNTVSWYQQALGQGPQFIFQYYREEENGRGNFPPRFSGLQFPNYSSELNVNALELDDSALYLCASSLDNFSEQYFGPGTRLTVT.

The chain couples TRBV4-1 to TRBJ1-3; weak D call: TRBD1 (5 bases). Germline assignment: CDR1 MGHRA and CDR2 YSYEKL. The CDR3 is 16 amino acids. V dropped 3 bases and J dropped 0 bases, with 12 bases sitting between them. CDR3 in DNA: TGCGCCAGCAGCCAGGGACTGGGCCCCTCTGGAAACACCATATATTTT. This gives the protein CASSQGLGPSGNTIYF.

This clone was detected once. The rearrangement uses TRBV4-2 and TRBJ2-7; tentative D call: TRBD1 (7 bases). Germline V lookup: CDR1 LGHNA, CDR2 YNFKEQ. CDR3 length: 16 amino acids. V was trimmed by 4 bases and J by 2 bases, leaving 18 bases between them. The CDR3 reads CASSRETGEDPYEQYF. CDR3 nucleotides: TGTGCCAGCAGCCGAGAAACAGGGGAGGATCCCTACGAGCAGTACTTC.

The chain joins TRBV7-2 to TRBJ2-3; 8 bases line up with TRBD2. CDR3 size: 14 residues. CDR1 is SGHTA, CDR2 FQGNSA, per germline. The J segment lost 1 base and the V segment lost 4 bases, leaving 1 base of the junction unmatched. The CDR3, as DNA: TGTGCCAGCAGCTCGGGACTAGGCACAGATACGCAGTATTTT. It specifies CASSSGLGTDTQYF.